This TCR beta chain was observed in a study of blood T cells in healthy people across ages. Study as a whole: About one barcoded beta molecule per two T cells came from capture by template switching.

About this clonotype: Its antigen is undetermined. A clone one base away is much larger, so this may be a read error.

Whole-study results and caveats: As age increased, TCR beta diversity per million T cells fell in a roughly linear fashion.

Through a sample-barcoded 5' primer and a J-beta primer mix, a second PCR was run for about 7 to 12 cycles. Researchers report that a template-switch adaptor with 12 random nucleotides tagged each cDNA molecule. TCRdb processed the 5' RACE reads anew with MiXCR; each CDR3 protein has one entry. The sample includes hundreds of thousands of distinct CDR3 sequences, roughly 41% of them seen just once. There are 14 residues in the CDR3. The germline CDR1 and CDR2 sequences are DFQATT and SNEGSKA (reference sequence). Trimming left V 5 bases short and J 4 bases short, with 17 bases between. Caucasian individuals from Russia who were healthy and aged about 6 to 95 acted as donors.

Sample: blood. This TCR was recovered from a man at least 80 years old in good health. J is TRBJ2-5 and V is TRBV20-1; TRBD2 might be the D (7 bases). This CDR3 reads CSAPRGGARETQYF. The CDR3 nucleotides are TGCAGTGCTCCCCGTGGGGGGGCACGAGAGACCCAGTACTTC.